This T cell receptor beta chain is from a study of blood T cell repertoires in COVID-19. Study details: Sites across the United States, Italy and Spain contributed samples from acute and convalescent COVID-19.

Sequencing was performed with immunoSEQ multiplex PCR; in TCRdb, only in-frame clones are kept and a portion is missing. The table lists roughly 250,000 clones, 70% to 90% of them singletons. This sequence originates from a man between 50 and 59 years old with acute or convalescent COVID-19. The sequencing input was peripheral blood.

The CDR3 spells CASSEVPASNGYTF. The CDR3 coding sequence is TGTGCCAGCAGTGAAGTCCCAGCGTCGAATGGCTACACCTTC. The rearrangement links TRBV6-1 to TRBJ1-2; no reliable D call. V lost 1 base, J lost 6 bases, and 12 bases lay in between. The CDR3 runs to 14 residues. Germline CDR1 reads MNHNS; CDR2 reads SASEGT.